These 23 T cell receptor beta chains came from one sample sequenced in a study of PD-L1 blockade in urothelial cancer. Method: immunoSEQ multiplex PCR; TCRdb's copy keeps in-frame clones and lacks some. The table includes fewer than 35,000 clones, 75% to 90% detected once. The specimen comprised PBMCs, sampled around atezolizumab (anti-PD-L1) treatment. The receptor set was obtained from a man aged 50 to 60 with urothelial cancer.

The chain is built from TRBV4-1 and TRBJ2-5; tentatively, D is TRBD2 (6 bases). Trimming pared 4 bases from V and 1 base from J, leaving 13 bases between. CDR1 is MGHRA, CDR2 YSYEKL, per germline. This CDR3 comprises 15 residues. CDR3 sequence (DNA): TGCGCCAGCAGCCTTCCTACGGGAGCCCAAGAGACCCAGTACTTC. Translating it yields CASSLPTGAQETQYF.

This chain links TRBV6-4 with TRBJ1-1; TRBD1 might be the D (6 bases). This CDR3 is built from 13 residues. V was shortened by 3 bases and J by 1 base, with 6 bases between the two germline ends. Per germline, CDR1 MRHNA and CDR2 SNTAGT. CDR3 amino acids: CASSEGANTEAFF. CDR3 coding DNA: TGTGCCAGCAGTGAGGGGGCGAACACTGAAGCTTTCTTT.

The chain joins TRBV6-1 to TRBJ2-3; tentative D call: TRBD1 (5 bases). CDR1 and CDR2 from the germline V gene are MNHNS and SASEGT. V lost 7 bases, J lost 3 bases, and 14 bases lay in between. CDR3 size: 14 residues. The CDR3, as DNA: TGTGCCAGCACCGTAAGAACAGGAACAGATACGCAGTATTTT. Translated: CASTVRTGTDTQYF.

The V and J genes are TRBV18 and TRBJ1-2; possibly TRBD1 for D (6 bases). The CDR3 loop spans 15 amino acids. CDR1 and CDR2 from the germline V gene are KGHSH and LQKENI. V was cut by 3 bases and J by 2 bases, with 13 bases left in between. DNA of the CDR3: TGTGCCAGCTCACCGATGGCAGGGGTCAACTATGGCTACACCTTC. Its translation is CASSPMAGVNYGYTF.

This clone was recorded only once. CDR3 nucleotides: TGTGCCAGCTCGAAATCGGGGGGAACACAAGAGACCCAGTACTTC. This gives the protein CASSKSGGTQETQYF. The rearrangement uses TRBV6-6 and TRBJ2-5; 7 nucleotides agree with TRBD2. Germline assignment: CDR1 MNHNY and CDR2 SVGAGI (reference sequence). With 8 bases clipped from V and 2 bases from J, the junction kept 11 bases outside the gene matches. CDR3 length equals 15 residues.

The chain recombines TRBV29-1 with TRBJ2-5; perhaps TRBD2 as D (6 bases). V was cut by 4 bases and J by 4 bases, with 13 bases left in between. The CDR3 sequence is 13 residues long. From germline, CDR1 is SQVTM and CDR2 ANQGSEA. For the CDR3, the DNA is TGCAGCGTTGTTGGGGGGATTGGAGAGACCCAGTACTTC. Its translation: CSVVGGIGETQYF.

V is TRBV7-2 and J is TRBJ2-3; D call uncertain. Germline assignment: CDR1 SGHTA and CDR2 FQGNSA. The CDR3 extends over 13 amino acids. V dropped 5 bases and J dropped 5 bases, with 11 bases sitting between them. The CDR3 spells CASSPDIGDTQYF. CDR3 in DNA: TGTGCCAGCAGCCCCGACATCGGAGATACGCAGTATTTT.

The V gene is TRBV7-8, the J gene TRBJ2-1; 12 nucleotides line up with TRBD2. Unmatched junction bases numbered 11, after V lost 10 bases and J lost 10 bases. This CDR3 spans 14 amino acids. CDR1 and CDR2 (germline): SGHVS, FQNEAQ. CDR3 sequence: CANSRLAGEGEQFF. Here the CDR3 DNA reads TGTGCCAATTCTAGACTAGCGGGAGAGGGCGAGCAGTTCTTC.

CDR3 region: CASRHRNTDTQYF. In nucleotides, the CDR3 is TGTGCCAGCAGACACCGAAACACAGATACGCAGTATTTT. This chain joins TRBV6-1 and TRBJ2-3; D not certain. CDR1 and CDR2 from the germline V gene are MNHNS and SASEGT. CDR3 size: 13 residues. V lost 6 bases to trimming and J lost 2 bases, with 9 bases between them.

The chain recombines TRBV28 with TRBJ2-6; D gene uncertain. From germline, CDR1 is MDHEN and CDR2 SYDVKM. The V end was cut by 5 bases, the J end by 0 bases, with 8 bases between. This CDR3 has 15 amino acids. In nucleotides, the CDR3 is TGTGCCAGCAGTGAACAGAGCTCTGGGGCCAACGTCCTGACTTTC. Protein product: CASSEQSSGANVLTF.

This clone was seen more than once but under ten times. V and J are TRBV10-3 and TRBJ2-1; tentatively, D is TRBD1 (6 bases). Trimming stripped 5 bases from V and 1 base from J, with 9 bases between. The CDR3 loop spans 14 amino acids. The germline V gene has CDR1 ENHRY and CDR2 SYGVKD. CDR3 region: CAISQDSSYNEQFF. The CDR3 nucleotides are TGTGCCATCAGTCAGGACAGTTCCTACAATGAGCAGTTCTTC.

The genes are TRBV14 and TRBJ2-2; D is perhaps TRBD1 (6 bases). Germline V gene lookup returns CDR1 SGHDN and CDR2 FVKESK. V lost 0 bases and J 4 bases, leaving 24 bases between the germline ends. This CDR3 has 20 residues. In DNA, the CDR3 is TGTGCCAGCAGCCAAGATTACGTGAGCCTTAAGGGGGTCGGCACCGGGGAGCTGTTTTTT. Translated, it gives CASSQDYVSLKGVGTGELFF. The full variable domain, completed using reference TRBV14 and TRBJ2-2, is EAGVTQFPSHSVIEKGQTVTLRCDPISGHDNLYWYRRVMGKEIKFLLHFVKESKQDESGMPNNRFLAERTGGTYSTLKVQPAELEDSGVYFCASSQDYVSLKGVGTGELFFGEGSRLTVL.

The chain couples TRBV19 to TRBJ2-7; possible D gene TRBD2, 5 bases. V was shortened by 6 bases and J by 2 bases, with 11 bases between the two germline ends. The CDR3 has 13 residues. Germline values: CDR1 LNHDA, CDR2 SQIVND (reference sequence). In DNA form, the CDR3 reads TGTGCCAGTAGGGGGAGCGGAACCTACGAGCAGTACTTC. It yields the protein CASRGSGTYEQYF.

This chain uses TRBV20-1 with TRBJ2-7, with D perhaps TRBD2 (6 bases). The CDR3 spans 11 residues. Germline V lookup: CDR1 DFQATT, CDR2 SNEGSKA (reference sequence). Trimming shortened V by 4 bases and J by 7 bases, and 11 bases separated the two germline ends. The CDR3 region is CSANRGWEQYV. CDR3 coding DNA: TGCAGTGCTAACCGGGGGTGGGAGCAGTACGTC.

This rearrangement joins TRBV19 to TRBJ1-1; TRBD1 agrees at 8 bases. In germline, CDR1 is LNHDA, CDR2 SQIVND (reference sequence). The junction had 8 bases not matched to a gene; V was cut back by 5 bases and J by 6 bases. This CDR3 comprises 14 residues. The CDR3, as DNA: TGTGCCAGTAGTGGCAGGGGGCGTGTCGCTGAAGCTTTCTTT. Translated, it gives CASSGRGRVAEAFF.

This clone was picked up a small number of times. Other DNA sequences in the same sample also yield this CDR3. J is TRBJ1-1 and V is TRBV18; 9 nucleotides match TRBD1. V trimming: 3 bases; J trimming: 4 bases; junction bases outside the gene matches: 0. Germline V gene lookup returns CDR1 KGHSH and CDR2 LQKENI. The CDR3 has 13 residues. CDR3 residues: CASSPGQGTEAFF. CDR3 sequence (DNA): TGTGCCAGCTCACCGGGACAGGGCACTGAAGCTTTCTTT. Full variable domain (rest looked up from reference TRBV18 and TRBJ1-1): NAGVMQNPRHLVRRRGQEARLRCSPMKGHSHVYWYRQLPEEGLKFMVYLQKENIIDESGMPKERFSAEFPKEGPSILRIQQVVRGDSAAYFCASSPGQGTEAFFGQGTRLTVV.

The V gene is TRBV27, the J gene TRBJ2-3, with D tentatively TRBD2 (6 bases). The CDR3 consists of 13 residues. Looked up from germline, CDR1 is MNHEY and CDR2 is SMNVEV (reference sequence). The V and J ends lost 5 bases and 3 bases respectively, with 9 bases between them. DNA of the CDR3: TGTGCCAGCAGTCATCTAGCGACAGATACGCAGTATTTT. This gives the protein CASSHLATDTQYF.

The chain couples TRBV5-8 to TRBJ1-2; TRBD1 aligns across 9 bases. Losses at the gene ends were 5 bases for V and 4 bases for J; bases not matched to a gene: 12. Germline lookup yields CDR1 SGHTS and CDR2 YDEGEE. This CDR3 spans 16 amino acids. Here the CDR3 reads CASSARTGAAVYGYTF. CDR3 in DNA: TGTGCCAGCAGTGCTCGGACAGGGGCCGCTGTCTATGGCTACACCTTC.

This chain connects TRBV11-1 to TRBJ1-1, with TRBD1 matching over 9 bases. The CDR3 contains 17 residues. Germline lookup yields CDR1 SGHAT and CDR2 FQDESV (reference sequence). The trim removed 4 bases at V and 3 bases at J, leaving 12 bases unmatched. The chain's CDR3 is CASSWGQGPRSDTEAFF. In DNA form, the CDR3 reads TGTGCCAGCAGCTGGGGACAGGGCCCCCGATCTGACACTGAAGCTTTCTTT.

This chain links TRBV6-5 with TRBJ1-2, with D unclear. Per germline, CDR1 MNHEY and CDR2 SVGAGI. V was cut by 5 bases and J by 4 bases, with 14 bases left in between. This CDR3 contains 14 residues. CDR3 DNA: TGTGCCAGCAGTCCCCCCCTGGGAGGCTATGGCTACACCTTC. Its translation: CASSPPLGGYGYTF.

V gene TRBV5-1 combines with J gene TRBJ1-1, with D hard to call. Germline CDR1 reads SGHRS; CDR2 reads YFSETQ. There are 15 residues in the CDR3. V lost 0 bases to trimming and J lost 6 bases, with 15 bases between them. The CDR3 DNA reads TGCGCCAGCAGCTTGGAGGCCAGAGGGTTTCCTGAAGCTTTCTTT. Its translation: CASSLEARGFPEAFF.

V usage is TRBV27 and J usage is TRBJ2-2, with D possibly being TRBD1 (6 bases). V was shortened by 7 bases and J by 3 bases, with 12 bases between the two germline ends. CDR1 is MNHEY, CDR2 SMNVEV, per germline (reference sequence). This CDR3 spans 14 amino acids. In DNA, the CDR3 is TGTGCCAGCACCCCAGGGGCCTACACCGGGGAGCTGTTTTTT. It specifies CASTPGAYTGELFF.

The CDR3 DNA reads TGTGCCAGCAACCGGGACAGGGGCGAAAAACTGTTTTTT. Translation gives CASNRDRGEKLFF. The V and J genes are TRBV9 and TRBJ1-4, with 10 bases matching TRBD1. With V trimmed by 6 bases and J by 8 bases, 4 bases remained unmatched. CDR1 is SGDLS, CDR2 YYNGEE, per germline. The CDR3 sequence is 13 residues long.